This T cell receptor beta chain was sequenced for a study of blood T cell repertoires in COVID-19. Background on the study: Whether acute or convalescent, the COVID-19 samples came from the United States, Italy and Spain. The analysed material was cDNA or gDNA that came from T cells, B-cell-depleted T cells, or PBMCs.

Trimming left V 5 bases short and J 0 bases short, with 8 bases between. Looked up from germline, CDR1 is MNHEY and CDR2 is SVGAGI. The CDR3 runs 13 residues. In the authors' workflow: By means of reference gene primer amplification, nucleated cell counts were estimated. Clones were read by immunoSEQ multiplex PCR, and TCRdb kept only the in-frame ones, dropping some. V and J calls and clone size are those listed in that table; D and trimming were worked out from the DNA. The sample carries some 160,000 clones, about four fifths recorded once. Material for sequencing was peripheral blood. V usage is TRBV6-5 and J usage is TRBJ2-7; possibly TRBD2 for D (6 bases). The TCR was taken from an older man who had recovered from COVID-19. The CDR3 loop is CASSPDYSYEQYF. For the CDR3, the DNA is TGTGCCAGCAGTCCGGACTACTCCTACGAGCAGTACTTC.